The 2 T cell receptor beta chains presented below share a single source sample, sequenced in a study of cytomegalovirus exposure and HLA in healthy donors. The PCR was carried out with 60 Vbeta primers and 13 Jbeta primers. The table came from immunoSEQ multiplex PCR; TCRdb's copy has only in-frame clones and leaves some out. The sample comprises about 110,000 clones, more than 60% of which are singletons, and about 2.2% rests with the top ten. The sample was PBMCs. The receptors were sampled from a man aged 25-40 years in good health and CMV-seronegative.

As concerns this clone: This CDR3 is also generated by other DNA sequences in the sample. The chain couples TRBV9 to TRBJ2-1; perhaps TRBD1 as D (6 bases). Germline V lookup: CDR1 SGDLS, CDR2 YYNGEE. V shed 0 bases and J shed 5 bases, with 6 bases lying between them. The CDR3 spans 13 residues. The chain's CDR3 is CASSVGQDNEQFF. CDR3 nucleotide sequence: TGTGCCAGCAGCGTAGGACAGGACAATGAGCAGTTCTTC.

V usage is TRBV29-1 and J usage is TRBJ1-2; D not resolved. This CDR3 spans 15 amino acids. Germline CDR1 and CDR2: SQVTM and ANQGSEA. V was clipped by 4 bases and J by 0 bases, with 15 bases between them. This CDR3 is CSVGPGEETNYGYTF. In DNA form, the CDR3 reads TGCAGCGTTGGACCCGGTGAGGAAACTAACTATGGCTACACCTTC.